The text below deals with one T cell receptor beta chain. Antigen specificity is unknown. 60 Vbeta and 13 Jbeta primers were used in PCR. Data came from immunoSEQ multiplex PCR; TCRdb stores just in-frame clones and leaves some out. The table includes more than 85,000 clones, around four fifths detected once. Looked up from germline, CDR1 is SEHNR and CDR2 is FQNEAQ (reference sequence). The CDR3 totals 15 residues. The V segment lost 1 base and the J segment 1 base; nucleotides outside the gene matches: 1. The record originates from a study of cytomegalovirus exposure and HLA in healthy donors. Notes on the study in general: Later analysis identified a missense DCLRE1C variant that was linked to TCR beta V- and J-gene trimming. TRBV6-2, TRBV6-3 and other indistinguishable V segments were excluded.

The chain combines TRBV7-9 with TRBJ2-1; 7 bases line up with TRBD1. The source is a man in his thirties or forties in good health and CMV-seronegative. The specimen was PBMCs. The CDR3 protein is CASSLEQGSYNEQFF. DNA for the CDR3: TGTGCCAGCAGCTTAGAACAGGGGTCCTACAATGAGCAGTTCTTC. Complete variable domain (other parts from reference TRBV7-9 and TRBJ2-1): DTGVSQNPRHKITKRGQNVTFRCDPISEHNRLYWYRQTLGQGPEFLTYFQNEAQLEKSRLLSDRFSAERPKGSFSTLEIQRTEQGDSAMYLCASSLEQGSYNEQFFGPGTRLTVL.